This TCR beta chain was sequenced in a study of identical twins. This clonotype was seen at least ten times. Germline V gene data show CDR1 as SNHLY and CDR2 as FYNNEI. The CDR3 consists of 15 residues. V was shortened by 6 bases and J by 2 bases, with 15 bases between the two germline ends. TCRdb recomputed calls from the 5' RACE reads with MiXCR, one row per CDR3 protein. The table records 700,000 or so distinct CDR3 sequences, over 8.5% of them present only once. The same data also went into a second study, on yellow fever vaccine responses in identical twins. From that paper: Twins reportedly appeared to share part of their vaccine T cell response while keeping part individual.

This TCR was sampled from a young woman in good health. Sequencing was done on a sample of PBMCs. The gene calls are TRBV2 and TRBJ2-3, with D maybe TRBD2 (6 bases). CDR3 amino acids: CASSPPGLYTDTQYF. The CDR3, as DNA: TGTGCCAGCAGCCCCCCGGGACTTTACACAGATACGCAGTATTTT.